This T cell receptor beta chain was sequenced during a study of blood T cell repertoires in COVID-19. The table came from immunoSEQ multiplex PCR; TCRdb's copy has only in-frame clones and leaves some out. The table records around 41,000 clones, around nine tenths of them present only once. This TCR came from a human donor in a cohort sampled during active COVID-19. The sample was peripheral blood.

Written as DNA, the CDR3 is TGTGCCTGGAGTGCCTTAGCGGGAGCACAACCGGATACGCAGTATTTT. Translating it yields CAWSALAGAQPDTQYF. V is TRBV30 and J is TRBJ2-3; 9 bases match TRBD2. This CDR3 comprises 16 residues. The germline V gene has CDR1 GTSNPN and CDR2 SVGIG (reference sequence). With 1 base clipped from V and 6 bases from J, the junction kept 11 bases outside the gene matches.